This entry is about one T cell receptor (beta chain). Trimming removed 5 bases from V and 1 base from J, with 23 bases in between. This CDR3 is built from 18 residues. From germline, CDR1 is SGHAT and CDR2 FQNNGV. The TCRbeta library was prepared with unique molecular identifiers. TCRdb processed the PCR reads anew with MiXCR; each CDR3 protein has one entry. The sample carries fewer than 400,000 distinct CDR3 sequences, roughly 20% recorded once. These data originate in a study of T-cell reconstitution after alpha-beta-depleted transplantation in children. The chain carries TRBV11-2 and TRBJ1-2; D perhaps matches TRBD1 (5 bases). This clonotype was sampled from a human donor who donated a stem cell graft to a child with acute myeloid leukemia. The sample here was PBMCs from the stem cell graft donor, taken from the stem cell graft. CDR3 residues: CASSVDGTGASINYGYTF. In DNA, the CDR3 is TGTGCCAGCAGCGTCGACGGGACGGGCGCGTCTATTAACTATGGCTACACCTTC.